One sample yielded the 26 T cell receptor beta chains listed below, sequenced in a study of blood T cell repertoires in COVID-19. Some clones are missing from TCRdb's copy, which holds only in-frame ones; the method was immunoSEQ multiplex PCR. The data show 150,000 to 200,000 clones, with about 88% seen just once and around 17% held by the top ten. The sequencing sample was made of peripheral blood. These receptors all stem from a man between 60 and 75 years old with active or convalescent COVID-19.

The chain uses TRBV27 and TRBJ1-5; 10 bases are shared with TRBD1. Germline V CDR1 and CDR2: MNHEY, SMNVEV (reference sequence). J lost 3 bases, V lost 6 bases, and 8 bases had no gene match. The CDR3 totals 16 residues. The CDR3 loop reads CASRSLGQGFNQPQHF. The CDR3 coding sequence is TGTGCCAGCAGGTCCCTGGGACAGGGGTTCAATCAGCCCCAGCATTTT.

V is TRBV5-6 and J is TRBJ2-7; D is perhaps TRBD1 (6 bases). The CDR3 runs to 15 residues. CDR1 is SGHDT, CDR2 YYEEEE, per germline. V dropped 3 bases and J dropped 0 bases, with 13 bases sitting between them. CDR3 sequence (DNA): TGTGCCAGCAGCTGGCGAGACAGGAGCTCCTACGAGCAGTACTTC. Translated, it gives CASSWRDRSSYEQYF.

The chain couples TRBV6-6 to TRBJ1-1; no clear D. V was pared by 2 bases and J by 1 base, with 8 bases between. This CDR3 has 14 amino acids. CDR1 is MNHNY, CDR2 SVGAGI, per germline (reference sequence). CDR3: CASSYQTTNTEAFF. Written as DNA, the CDR3 is TGTGCCAGCAGTTACCAGACAACGAACACTGAAGCTTTCTTT.

This rearrangement joins TRBV3-1 (or the pseudogene TRBV3-2) to TRBJ2-3, with a tentative D call TRBD2 (6 bases). Germline loops: CDR1 LGHDT, CDR2 YNNKEL (reference sequence). Trimming shortened V by 1 base and J by 3 bases, and 11 bases separated the two germline ends. The CDR3 runs 15 residues. DNA for the CDR3: TGTGCCAGCAGCCAAGGTACGGCGGGGACAGATACGCAGTATTTT. This codes for CASSQGTAGTDTQYF.

The J gene is TRBJ2-5, the V gene TRBV9; 8 bases line up with TRBD1. Germline V gene lookup returns CDR1 SGDLS and CDR2 YYNGEE. The J segment lost 1 base and the V segment lost 4 bases, leaving 9 bases of the junction unmatched. This CDR3 is built from 16 residues. The CDR3 DNA is TGTGCCAGCAGCCGGGGCAGGGGGCCTTTCCAAGAGACCCAGTACTTC. Its protein product is CASSRGRGPFQETQYF.

The J gene is TRBJ1-2, the V gene TRBV12-5; the match to TRBD1 covers 9 bases. CDR1 and CDR2 (germline): LGHNT, FRNRAP. This CDR3 region has 15 residues. The trim removed 4 bases at V and 3 bases at J, leaving 6 bases unmatched. CDR3 bases: TGTGCTAGTGGTTACATAAGGACAGGGGACTATGGCTACACCTTC. Its protein product is CASGYIRTGDYGYTF.

This clone has just a few counts. The V and J genes are TRBV6-6 and TRBJ1-5; a possible D gene is TRBD1 (5 bases). The CDR3 consists of 17 residues. V lost 5 bases, J lost 4 bases, and 21 bases lay in between. CDR1 is MNHNY, CDR2 SVGAGI, per germline (reference sequence). DNA for the CDR3: TGTGCCAGCAGTCTGATAGCGGGCAGGGCAACTAATCAGCCCCAGCATTTT. Residues: CASSLIAGRATNQPQHF.

As concerns this clone: Lacking the conserved final phenylalanine or tryptophan, this CDR3 likely reflects a read error. The chain combines TRBV6-2 or TRBV6-3 with TRBJ1-2; TRBD1 aligns across 9 bases. The CDR3 spans 17 residues. V dropped 5 bases and J dropped 6; count of bases not matched to a gene: 16. From germline, CDR1 is MNHEY and CDR2 SVGEGT. DNA of the CDR3: TGTGCCAGCAGTCCCCCGGGACAGGGTTATGGGACTGATGGCTACACCCTC. It translates to CASSPPGQGYGTDGYTL.

The chain carries TRBV5-6 and TRBJ2-2; 9 bases are shared with TRBD2. This CDR3 region has 16 residues. Germline loops: CDR1 SGHDT, CDR2 YYEEEE. V gave up 1 base and J gave up 4 bases; unmatched junction bases: 5. CDR3 amino acids: CASSLYGGGATGELFF. In DNA form, the CDR3 reads TGTGCCAGCAGCTTGTATGGCGGGGGGGCCACCGGGGAGCTGTTTTTT.

The genes are TRBV3-1 (or the pseudogene TRBV3-2) and TRBJ1-5, with D perhaps matching TRBD1 (5 bases). Per the germline V gene, CDR1 is LGHDT and CDR2 is YNNKEL (reference sequence). This CDR3 spans 13 amino acids. V lost 3 bases, J lost 6 bases, and 9 bases lay in between. DNA for the CDR3: TGTGCCAGCAGCCAGTTGGGGGGTCAGCCCCAGCATTTT. Translation: CASSQLGGQPQHF.

This chain connects TRBV19 to TRBJ1-2, with D tentatively TRBD1 (6 bases). CDR3 length: 15 residues. Germline CDR1 reads LNHDA; CDR2 reads SQIVND (reference sequence). V gave up 3 bases and J gave up 0 bases, with 11 bases separating them. The CDR3 sequence is CASSIRGTSNYGYTF. The CDR3 DNA sequence: TGTGCCAGTAGTATTAGGGGGACATCTAACTATGGCTACACCTTC.

The chain is built from TRBV5-1 and TRBJ2-2, with D possibly being TRBD1 (6 bases). The CDR3 consists of 15 residues. The ends were cut back, 5 bases at V and 2 bases at J, with 13 bases in the middle. Germline CDR1 and CDR2: SGHRS and YFSETQ. The CDR3 spells CASSLPQGNTGELFF. The DNA for the CDR3 is TGCGCCAGCAGTCTCCCACAGGGTAACACCGGGGAGCTGTTTTTT.

This chain uses TRBV19 with TRBJ1-1; no clear D gene. The CDR3 length is 13 residues. V was pared by 3 bases and J by 1 base, with 6 bases between. CDR1 is LNHDA, CDR2 SQIVND, per germline (reference sequence). Here the CDR3 DNA reads TGTGCCAGTAGTATCCAGGAGAACACTGAAGCTTTCTTT. The encoded protein is CASSIQENTEAFF.

The chain uses TRBV11-2 and TRBJ2-7; D might be TRBD2 (5 bases). Germline lookup yields CDR1 SGHAT and CDR2 FQNNGV. The V and J ends lost 2 bases and 0 bases respectively, with 8 bases between them. This CDR3 is 14 amino acids long. The CDR3 sequence is CASSLPGNSYEQYF. Here the CDR3 DNA reads TGTGCCAGCAGCTTACCGGGGAACTCCTACGAGCAGTACTTC.

The DNA of the CDR3 is TGTGCCAGCAGCTCCCCCGCCCAGGGTGGGGTGGGTAACACTGAAGCTTTCTTT. Translation gives CASSSPAQGGVGNTEAFF. The rearrangement uses TRBV6-2 or TRBV6-3 and TRBJ1-1, with D perhaps TRBD1 (5 bases). This CDR3 comprises 18 residues. Germline loops: CDR1 MNHEY, CDR2 SVGEGT. V lost 6 bases to trimming and J lost 2 bases, with 25 bases between them.

This chain connects TRBV7-9 to TRBJ2-7; TRBD1 aligns across 8 bases. This CDR3 has 14 amino acids. The junction had 7 bases not matched to a gene; V was cut back by 2 bases and J by 7 bases. CDR1 and CDR2 from the germline V gene are SEHNR and FQNEAQ (reference sequence). The DNA for the CDR3 is TGTGCCAGCAGCTTACAGACAGGGGTAGATGAGCAGTACTTC. Its translation is CASSLQTGVDEQYF. Full variable domain (remainder filled in from reference TRBV7-9 and TRBJ2-7): DTGVSQNPRHKITKRGQNVTFRCDPISEHNRLYWYRQTLGQGPEFLTYFQNEAQLEKSRLLSDRFSAERPKGSFSTLEIQRTEQGDSAMYLCASSLQTGVDEQYFGPGTRLTVT.

The rearrangement links TRBV19 to TRBJ2-5; D is possibly TRBD2 (6 bases). Germline V lookup: CDR1 LNHDA, CDR2 SQIVND (reference sequence). The CDR3 covers 14 residues. Trimming stripped 4 bases from V and 4 bases from J, with 13 bases between. The CDR3 sequence: CASSRAGSGETQYF. CDR3 nucleotide sequence: TGTGCCAGTAGTAGGGCGGGGTCGGGAGAGACCCAGTACTTC.

V is TRBV15 and J is TRBJ1-6, with TRBD1 matching over 8 bases. The CDR3 totals 16 residues. Germline V gives CDR1 LNHNV, CDR2 YYDKDF (reference sequence). V lost 0 bases to trimming and J lost 10 bases; unmatched junction nucleotides: 8. In DNA, the CDR3 is TGTGCCACCAGCAGAGATCGAGACAGGGGACTATCACCCCTCCACTTT. Protein: CATSRDRDRGLSPLHF.

This chain connects TRBV18 to TRBJ2-7; 9 bases match TRBD1. The CDR3 is 15 amino acids. Germline V gives CDR1 KGHSH, CDR2 LQKENI. V trimming: 6 bases; J trimming: 0 bases; junction bases outside the gene matches: 6. CDR3 sequence: CASSPGTGSSYEQYF. CDR3 nucleotide sequence: TGTGCCAGCTCTCCCGGGACAGGGAGCTCCTACGAGCAGTACTTC.

The rearrangement uses TRBV5-1 and TRBJ2-2, with 10 bases matching TRBD2. Germline loops: CDR1 SGHRS, CDR2 YFSETQ. CDR3 length equals 16 residues. Unmatched junction bases numbered 5, after V lost 4 bases and J lost 2 bases. DNA of the CDR3: TGCGCCAGCAGCCTCCGGACTAGCGGAAACACCGGGGAGCTGTTTTTT. This sequence encodes CASSLRTSGNTGELFF.

The J gene is TRBJ2-1, the V gene TRBV30; 8 bases map to TRBD2. CDR1 is GTSNPN and CDR2 is SVGIG in the germline V gene (reference sequence). The CDR3 totals 14 residues. V lost 4 bases, J lost 7 bases, and 9 bases stayed unmatched. CDR3 in DNA: TGTGCCTGGACCCCCAGCGGGAGTTGGAATGAGCAGTTCTTC. This encodes CAWTPSGSWNEQFF.

The V and J genes are TRBV6-1 and TRBJ1-2; TRBD1 aligns across 7 bases. With 0 bases clipped from V and 7 bases from J, the junction kept 8 bases outside the gene matches. The CDR3 is 15 amino acids. In germline, CDR1 is MNHNS, CDR2 SASEGT. CDR3 bases: TGTGCCAGCAGTGAAGCGGGAAGGGCAGGGGGTGGCTACACCTTC. Its translation: CASSEAGRAGGGYTF.

The chain carries TRBV11-2 and TRBJ2-7; 9 nucleotides agree with TRBD1. Germline V CDR1 and CDR2: SGHAT, FQNNGV. Trimming removed 6 bases from V and 3 bases from J; junction bases left unmatched: 0. This CDR3 is built from 12 residues. In DNA form, the CDR3 reads TGTGCCAGCAGGACAGGGGGCTACGAGCAGTACTTC. Amino acids: CASRTGGYEQYF.

The genes are TRBV19 and TRBJ1-5; no clear D. V lost 5 bases to trimming and J lost 3 bases, with 8 bases between them. This CDR3 is 13 amino acids long. Germline CDR1 is LNHDA and CDR2 is SQIVND (reference sequence). The CDR3 here is CASSYSLNQPQHF. The CDR3, as DNA: TGTGCCAGTAGTTACAGTCTCAATCAGCCCCAGCATTTT.

V and J are TRBV6-5 and TRBJ2-3; D is unclear. Per the germline V gene, CDR1 is MNHEY and CDR2 is SVGAGI. The V end was cut by 7 bases, the J end by 9 bases, with 17 bases between. This CDR3 contains 13 residues. This CDR3 reads CASKPTLALTQYF. The CDR3 region has the DNA TGTGCCAGCAAGCCTACGCTGGCACTAACGCAGTATTTT.

The chain employs TRBV15 and TRBJ2-4; TRBD1 matches 11 bases. V trimming: 6 bases; J trimming: 4 bases; junction bases outside the gene matches: 5. This CDR3 has 15 amino acids. Germline V lookup: CDR1 LNHNV, CDR2 YYDKDF (reference sequence). The CDR3 DNA follows: TGTGCCACCAGGGACAGGGGGCCGGGTAAAAACATTCAGTACTTC. Translated, it gives CATRDRGPGKNIQYF.